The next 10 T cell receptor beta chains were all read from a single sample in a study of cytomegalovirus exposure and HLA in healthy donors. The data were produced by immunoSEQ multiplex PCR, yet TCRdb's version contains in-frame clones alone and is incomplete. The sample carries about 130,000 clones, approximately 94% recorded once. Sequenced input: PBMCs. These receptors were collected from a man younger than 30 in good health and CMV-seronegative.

This chain's CDR3 is CASSDDRGIETQYF. The CDR3, as DNA: TGTGCCAGCTCAGATGACAGGGGAATCGAGACCCAGTACTTC. The rearrangement uses TRBV18 and TRBJ2-5; 8 positions agree with TRBD1. Germline V gene lookup returns CDR1 KGHSH and CDR2 LQKENI. V shed 5 bases and J 5 bases; nucleotides not matched to a gene: 7. This CDR3 region has 14 residues.

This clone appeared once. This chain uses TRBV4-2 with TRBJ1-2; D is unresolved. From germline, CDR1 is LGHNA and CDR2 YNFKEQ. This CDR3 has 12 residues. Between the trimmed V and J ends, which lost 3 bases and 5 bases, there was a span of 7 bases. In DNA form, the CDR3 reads TGTGCCAGCAGCCAGCAGACTTATGGCTACACCTTC. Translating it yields CASSQQTYGYTF.

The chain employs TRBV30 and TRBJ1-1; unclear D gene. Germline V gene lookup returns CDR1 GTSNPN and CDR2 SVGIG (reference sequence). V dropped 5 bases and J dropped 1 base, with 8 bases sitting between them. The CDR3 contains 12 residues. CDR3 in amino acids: CAWGPGNTEAFF. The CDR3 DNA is TGTGCCTGGGGGCCTGGGAACACTGAAGCTTTCTTT.

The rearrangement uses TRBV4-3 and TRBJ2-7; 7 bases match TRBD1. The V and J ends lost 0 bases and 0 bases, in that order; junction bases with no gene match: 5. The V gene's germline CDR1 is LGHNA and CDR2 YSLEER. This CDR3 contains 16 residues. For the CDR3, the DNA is TGCGCCAGCAGCCAAGATAGGACAGGCAGCTCCTACGAGCAGTACTTC. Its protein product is CASSQDRTGSSYEQYF.

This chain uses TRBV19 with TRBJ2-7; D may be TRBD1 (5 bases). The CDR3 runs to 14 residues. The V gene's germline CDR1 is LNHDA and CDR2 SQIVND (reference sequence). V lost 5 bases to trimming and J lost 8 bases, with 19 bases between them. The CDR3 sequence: CASSARLPDSKQYF. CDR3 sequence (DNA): TGTGCCAGTAGTGCCCGACTTCCCGACAGCAAGCAGTACTTC.

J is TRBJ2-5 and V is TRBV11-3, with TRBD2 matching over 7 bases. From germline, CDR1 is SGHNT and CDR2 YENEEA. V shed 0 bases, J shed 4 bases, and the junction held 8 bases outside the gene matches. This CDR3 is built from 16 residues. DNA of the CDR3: TGTGCCAGCAGCTTAGATCGGGGGGAGGACACAGAGACCCAGTACTTC. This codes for CASSLDRGEDTETQYF.

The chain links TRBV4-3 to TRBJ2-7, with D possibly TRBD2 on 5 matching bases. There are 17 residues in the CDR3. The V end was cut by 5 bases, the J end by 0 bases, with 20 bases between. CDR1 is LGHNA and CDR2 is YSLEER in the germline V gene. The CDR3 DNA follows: TGCGCCAGCAGCATCGCACGGGCTAGCACCTACTCCTACGAGCAGTACTTC. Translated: CASSIARASTYSYEQYF.

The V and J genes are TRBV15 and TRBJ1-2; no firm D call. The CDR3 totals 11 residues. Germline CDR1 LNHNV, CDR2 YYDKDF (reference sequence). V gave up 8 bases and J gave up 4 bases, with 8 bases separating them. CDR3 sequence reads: CATSGFYGYTF. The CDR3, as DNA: TGTGCCACCTCCGGTTTCTATGGCTACACCTTC.

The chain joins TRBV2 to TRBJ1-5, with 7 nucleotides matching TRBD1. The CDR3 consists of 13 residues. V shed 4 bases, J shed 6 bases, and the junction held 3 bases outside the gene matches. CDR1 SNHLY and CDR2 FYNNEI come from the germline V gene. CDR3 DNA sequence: TGTGCCAGCAGTGGGGACAGCCCTCAGCCCCAGCATTTT. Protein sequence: CASSGDSPQPQHF.

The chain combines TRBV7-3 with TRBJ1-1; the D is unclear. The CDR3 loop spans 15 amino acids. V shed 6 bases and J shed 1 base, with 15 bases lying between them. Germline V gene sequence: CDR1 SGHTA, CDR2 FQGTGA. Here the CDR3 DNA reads TGTGCCAGCAGTCGGGAAACTTCAAGGAACACTGAAGCTTTCTTT. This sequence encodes CASSRETSRNTEAFF.